This T cell receptor (beta chain) was sequenced in a study of beta chain features in type 1 diabetes. Study results and limitations: A moderate, significant TCRB CDR3 shortening appeared in type 1 diabetes across four CD4+ subsets. Shorter templates might be favored by PCR, equally in patients and controls. Insertions were fewer and deletions more numerous at VDJ junctions in type 1 diabetes patients.

There are a few counts of this clone. Antigen specificity is unknown. CDR1 and CDR2 (germline): KGHSH, LQKENI. Trimming stripped 6 bases from V and 4 bases from J, with 13 bases between. There are 14 residues in the CDR3. Donors contributed one heparinised blood draw apiece, averaging about 110 mL. Based on CD45RO/CCR7/CD25/CD127/CD95/CD27, CD4+ regulatory, stem cell-like memory, naive and central memory cells were sorted. TCRB transcripts that were expressed got sequenced, as all of the isolated RNA had been reverse transcribed. Profiling relied on immunoSEQ multiplex PCR, and the TCRdb table lists in-frame clones only, not all of them. The sample has approximately 600,000 clones, around 12% seen once.

The chain couples TRBV18 to TRBJ1-3; D ambiguous. The clonotype was recovered from a young man with type 1 diabetes. Material for sequencing was naive CD4+ T cells from blood. The CDR3 region has the DNA TGTGCCAGCTCGCTGGACTCTTCCGGAAACACCATATATTTT. Amino acids: CASSLDSSGNTIYF.